The 22 T cell receptor beta chains below were found in one sample sequenced in a study of T cells after yellow fever vaccination. TCRdb fed the 5' RACE reads into MiXCR, producing one record per CDR3 protein. The sample records about 260,000 distinct CDR3 sequences, about 5% being singletons. Sequencing was performed on CD4+ T cells sorted from PBMCs, taken on the day of the yellow fever booster vaccination. These receptors all come from a man aged 18 to 35 who received the YFV17D yellow fever vaccine.

The rearrangement joins TRBV6-5 to TRBJ1-3; 8 bases fit TRBD1. Trimming at V came to 6 bases and at J to 8 bases, leaving 15 bases not matched to a gene. Germline assignment: CDR1 MNHEY and CDR2 SVGAGI. This CDR3 region has 16 residues. This CDR3 is CASRPRTGWVGDTIYF. The CDR3 DNA reads TGTGCCAGCAGACCCCGGACAGGGTGGGTCGGCGACACCATATATTTT.

The chain carries TRBV7-8 and TRBJ1-6; 8 nucleotides match TRBD1. The V gene's germline CDR1 is SGHVS and CDR2 FQNEAQ. CDR3 length equals 15 residues. J gave up 6 bases and V 6 bases, and 7 bases lay outside the gene matches. CDR3 DNA: TGTGCCAGCAGACATGACAGGGGAATTAATTCACCCCTCCACTTT. Protein: CASRHDRGINSPLHF.

The rearrangement joins TRBV12-3 or TRBV12-4 to TRBJ2-5; D gene uncertain. CDR3 length: 13 amino acids. V lost 1 base, J lost 3 bases, and 6 bases lay in between. CDR3 in amino acids: CASSLVPKETQYF. The CDR3 coding sequence is TGTGCCAGCAGTTTAGTCCCAAAAGAGACCCAGTACTTC.

This sequence joins TRBV7-2 and TRBJ2-7, with D unclear. Germline V gene lookup returns CDR1 SGHTA and CDR2 FQGNSA. The CDR3 is 14 amino acids. V was clipped by 5 bases and J by 3 bases, with 14 bases between them. The CDR3 region is CASSVAGRYYEQYF. In DNA form, the CDR3 reads TGTGCCAGCAGCGTCGCAGGACGGTACTACGAGCAGTACTTC. The entire variable domain, with the rest obtained from reference TRBV7-2 and TRBJ2-7, is as follows: GAGVSQSPSNKVTEKGKDVELRCDPISGHTALYWYRQSLGQGLEFLIYFQGNSAPDKSGLPSDRFSAERTGGSVSTLTIQRTQQEDSAVYLCASSVAGRYYEQYFGPGTRLTVT.

This clonotype occurred a few times. The V gene is TRBV19, the J gene TRBJ2-2, with D uncertain. The CDR3 has 14 amino acids. Germline values: CDR1 LNHDA, CDR2 SQIVND (reference sequence). Trimming left V 3 bases short and J 9 bases short, with 14 bases between. DNA for the CDR3: TGTGCCAGTAGTATCGACGGACGCTCGAGGGAGCTGTTTTTT. This sequence encodes CASSIDGRSRELFF.

This clonotype was detected many times. V usage is TRBV7-7 and J usage is TRBJ2-5; tentative D call: TRBD1 (6 bases). The V gene lost 5 bases and the J gene lost 2 bases, with 12 bases spanning the gap. CDR1 SSHAT and CDR2 FNYEAQ come from the germline V gene (reference sequence). The CDR3 covers 14 residues. The CDR3 DNA follows: TGTGCCAGCAGCCCGTGGGGGCAGCAAGAGACCCAGTACTTC. It specifies CASSPWGQQETQYF.

V usage is TRBV27 and J usage is TRBJ1-2; D may be TRBD1 (5 bases). V was trimmed by 6 bases and J by 8 bases, leaving 16 bases between them. Germline V gene lookup returns CDR1 MNHEY and CDR2 SMNVEV (reference sequence). The CDR3 is 13 amino acids. CDR3 bases: TGTGCCAGCAGCCCAACTTCAGGGTTCGGCTACACCTTC. Protein sequence: CASSPTSGFGYTF.

This clonotype was counted between two and nine times. The J gene is TRBJ2-5, the V gene TRBV19, with no clear D. This CDR3 is 13 amino acids long. In germline, CDR1 is LNHDA, CDR2 SQIVND (reference sequence). V was pared by 4 bases and J by 2 bases, with 8 bases between. The CDR3 nucleotides are TGTGCCAGTAGTAGGGCACCTCAAGAGACCCAGTACTTC. This sequence encodes CASSRAPQETQYF.

The chain carries TRBV10-1 and TRBJ1-4; D not resolved. Per the germline V gene, CDR1 is WNHNN and CDR2 is SYGVQD (reference sequence). CDR3 length: 13 amino acids. V gave up 3 bases and J gave up 5 bases, with 7 bases separating them. This chain's CDR3 is CASSDPANEKLFF. DNA for the CDR3: TGCGCCAGCAGTGACCCCGCGAATGAAAAACTGTTTTTT.

This clonotype was observed a handful of times. The V call is TRBV7-2, the J call TRBJ2-4, with TRBD2 matching 7 bases. The ends lost 2 bases at V and 0 bases at J; junction bases unmatched: 7. The CDR3 has 17 amino acids. Germline V gene sequence: CDR1 SGHTA, CDR2 FQGNSA. The chain's CDR3 is CASSLTSSGGAKNIQYF. The DNA for the CDR3 is TGTGCCAGCAGCTTAACTTCATCGGGGGGAGCCAAAAACATTCAGTACTTC.

This rearrangement joins TRBV18 to TRBJ1-2; 7 bases agree with TRBD1. Trimming cost V 3 bases and J 5 bases; bases outside gene matches: 3. CDR1 is KGHSH, CDR2 LQKENI, per germline. The CDR3 is 13 amino acids. This CDR3 is CASSPATGYGYTF. CDR3 bases: TGTGCCAGCTCACCCGCGACAGGGTATGGCTACACCTTC.

V is TRBV4-3 and J is TRBJ2-2, with D possibly being TRBD1 (6 bases). The CDR3 contains 14 residues. Germline CDR1 is LGHNA and CDR2 is YSLEER. V was trimmed by 8 bases and J by 1 base, leaving 11 bases between them. As DNA, the CDR3 is TGCGCCAGCGCCCTGACAGGGAACACCGGGGAGCTGTTTTTT. Its translation: CASALTGNTGELFF.

This clonotype occurred many times. The rearrangement links TRBV5-1 to TRBJ2-1, with 8 nucleotides matching TRBD2. Germline CDR1 is SGHRS and CDR2 is YFSETQ. J lost 10 bases, V lost 1 base, and 10 bases had no gene match. The CDR3 covers 15 residues. The CDR3 is CASSLFGGAPGEQFF. The CDR3 DNA reads TGCGCCAGCAGCTTGTTCGGGGGGGCCCCCGGGGAGCAGTTCTTC.

This clonotype was detected only a few times. This chain links TRBV10-3 with TRBJ2-5, with 8 bases identical to TRBD1. V lost 6 bases, J lost 2 bases, and 5 bases stayed unmatched. The CDR3 runs to 14 residues. Germline CDR1 is ENHRY and CDR2 is SYGVKD. The CDR3 loop is CAIRMGDRQETQYF. The CDR3 coding sequence is TGTGCCATCAGAATGGGGGACAGGCAAGAGACCCAGTACTTC.

This clonotype was observed at least ten times. This chain joins TRBV4-3 and TRBJ2-5; 7 bases map to TRBD2. The CDR3 spans 15 residues. J gave up 2 bases and V 1 base, and 4 bases lay outside the gene matches. Germline-derived CDR1 and CDR2 are LGHNA and YSLEER. The DNA of the CDR3 is TGCGCCAGCAGCCAAGGGTCAGCGGGGCAAGAGACCCAGTACTTC. Translation gives CASSQGSAGQETQYF.

This clonotype was detected only a few times. The chain has TRBV24-1 and TRBJ2-4; D gene ambiguous. Germline V lookup: CDR1 KGHDR, CDR2 SFDVKD. CDR3 length: 15 amino acids. Trimming took 2 bases from V and 3 from J, leaving 10 bases between them. CDR3 residues: CATSDSGPDKNIQYF. As DNA, the CDR3 is TGTGCCACCAGTGATTCAGGACCGGACAAAAACATTCAGTACTTC.

In its sample, this clonotype was seen many times. This chain uses TRBV5-1 with TRBJ2-7, with 11 nucleotides matching TRBD1. V lost 6 bases, J lost 1 base, and 9 bases stayed unmatched. CDR3 length: 16 residues. The germline V gene has CDR1 SGHRS and CDR2 YFSETQ. The CDR3 DNA reads TGCGCCAGCACCTTAGGACAGGGGGCTTCATCCTACGAGCAGTACTTC. Translating gives CASTLGQGASSYEQYF.

This clonotype turned up a few times. The rearrangement uses TRBV2 and TRBJ2-7; maybe TRBD2 (5 bases). The germline V gene has CDR1 SNHLY and CDR2 FYNNEI. The CDR3 contains 15 residues. The V end was cut by 2 bases, the J end by 6 bases, with 17 bases between. The CDR3 DNA is TGTGCCAGCAGTGAACGGGGTGGTAGTCGACGCGAGCAGTACTTC. This encodes CASSERGGSRREQYF.

The V call is TRBV7-2, the J call TRBJ1-1, with D perhaps TRBD1 (5 bases). The CDR3 has 14 residues. Germline lookup yields CDR1 SGHTA and CDR2 FQGNSA. V dropped 6 bases and J dropped 8 bases, with 19 bases sitting between them. The DNA for the CDR3 is TGTGCCAGCAGGTCGAGAACGGGGGAATGGGAAGCTTTCTTT. Amino acids: CASRSRTGEWEAFF.

The gene calls are TRBV2 and TRBJ2-3; the D is unclear. V gave up 7 bases and J gave up 2 bases, with 10 bases separating them. Germline V gene lookup returns CDR1 SNHLY and CDR2 FYNNEI. The CDR3 consists of 13 residues. This CDR3 reads CASMVRNTDTQYF. CDR3 bases: TGTGCCAGCATGGTCAGGAACACAGATACGCAGTATTTT. Looking up the rest from reference TRBV2 and TRBJ2-3 gives the full variable domain: EPEVTQTPSHQVTQMGQEVILRCVPISNHLYFYWYRQILGQKVEFLVSFYNNEISEKSEIFDDQFSVERPDGSNFTLKIRSTKLEDSAMYFCASMVRNTDTQYFGPGTRLTVL.

V usage is TRBV29-1 and J usage is TRBJ1-1; unclear D gene. Deletions cut 1 base from V and 7 bases from J, with 7 bases between. Germline V gene sequence: CDR1 SQVTM, CDR2 ANQGSEA. The CDR3 runs 11 residues. CDR3 DNA: TGCAGCGTTGAAGGGGGATATGAAGCTTTCTTT. Translation gives CSVEGGYEAFF.

The table lists this clonotype with many counts. This chain links TRBV21-1 with TRBJ2-7; the table names TRBD2, a call not compared with the DNA. TRBV21-1 is a known pseudogene. The CDR3 covers 20 residues. The CDR3 DNA reads as TGTGCCAGCAGCAAAGGGGACCCGGGACTAGCGGGGGGGAGCTCCTACGAGCAGTACGTC. This translates into CASSKGDPGLAGGSSYEQYV.